The T cell receptor beta chain described here comes from a study of OX40 agonist ivuxolimab in advanced cancers. Context from the whole study: Ivuxolimab was an agonistic, fully human IgG2 monoclonal antibody directed against OX40 (CD134), a costimulatory receptor. In the dose-escalation cohort, roughly 80% of patients were male, and the mean age was approximately 64 years, with a range of roughly 20 to 80. Of the approximately 53 patients in dose escalation, around 20 had hepatocellular carcinoma, about 15 had melanoma, 9 had renal cell carcinoma and 9 had head and neck cancer. The paper describes the monotherapy dose-escalation part (N of about 57 patients) of the phase I trial of ivuxolimab. Partial responses occurred in three dose-escalation patients, of whom one had hepatocellular carcinoma and two had cutaneous melanoma. Peripheral TCRbeta sequencing aimed to test whether ivuxolimab altered TCR sequence diversity and caused clonal T-cell expansion. Intravenous ivuxolimab was administered to patients every 2 weeks at six dose levels: 0.01, 0.1, 0.3, 1.5, 3 and 10 mg/kg. Patients were allowed to have had prior anti-PD-1, anti-PD-L1 or anti-CTLA-4 therapy, and roughly 40% of the dose-escalation patients had been treated with checkpoint inhibitors. Paper-wide results and their limitations: The antigen specificity of the clonally expanded peripheral T cells was not determined. In the 0.1-3.0 mg/kg groups, partial responders had among the lowest normalized peripheral clonal expansion, particularly in CD8+ T cells. At doses of 0.1 to 3.0 mg/kg, clonal expansion of both CD4+ and CD8+ blood T cells was observed from baseline to week 6. Low levels of normalized T-cell clonal expansion were also seen in some nonresponding patients. After ivuxolimab, expanded clones were on average more numerous among CD8+ T cells than among CD4+ T cells.

For sequencing of the TCRbeta CDR3 region, genomic DNA was extracted from the sorted cells. TCRbeta CDR3 regions were sequenced using the immunoSEQ Assay. TCRdb obtained this table from immuneACCESS and retained in-frame rearrangements with V and J assigned. These tables miss some clones; where compared with another copy, unresolved V genes account for less than half of the shortfall, and the remainder is unexplained. The sample contains about 46,000 clones, over 75% of them found a single time. The leading ten clones occupy roughly 56% of the sample. The germline V gene specifies MNHNS as CDR1 and SASEGT as CDR2. Taken from cysteine to phenylalanine, the CDR3 has 15 residues. The entry retains the CDR3 DNA only, 45 bases that are in frame from base 1. V loses 6 bases at its end and J loses 2 bases; junction bases beyond the gene matches: 6. Details on this clone: No cognate antigen has been identified for it. Qualities for individual bases were not recorded, and no much larger clone is one base off.

The trial excluded patients who had a history of autoimmune disease or who were on systemic immunosuppression. Peripheral blood for TCR sequencing was collected from all dose cohorts at baseline, on cycle 4 day 1, and on cycle 7 day 1. The samples were taken from a phase I, first-in-human, multicenter, open-label dose-escalation trial of ivuxolimab. Adults with locally advanced or metastatic head and neck squamous cell, hepatocellular, melanoma or renal cell carcinoma were enrolled in the trial. Before TCR sequencing, CD4+ T cells and CD8+ T cells from peripheral blood were sorted into separate populations.

In this chain, TRBV6-1 is recombined with TRBJ2-3; 9 junctional bases match TRBD2. This TCR was recovered from an adult with an advanced solid tumor such as melanoma, head and neck, liver or kidney cancer. The material sequenced was CD4+ or CD8+ T cells sorted from blood, taken in a trial of the OX40 agonist ivuxolimab. The DNA sequence is as follows: TGTGCCAGCAGACAGCGGGGGGAAATCACAGATACGCAGTATTTT. Its translation reads: CASRQRGEITDTQYF.